This is a list of T cell receptor beta chains from one sample in a study of T cells in Graves' hyperthyroidism and ophthalmopathy. TCRdb called the multiplex PCR reads again in MiXCR, with one record for every CDR3 protein. The sample has a few hundred thousand distinct CDR3 sequences; about 14% are singletons. Sequenced input: blood. Receptor source: a woman in her thirties or forties with Graves' hyperthyroidism. Each CDR3 is given with its conserved first and last residue. D genes are given only for firm matches. Where a row states a size, it is once, few, many or the class of an expanded clone; other rows omit it.

clone_size j_call v_call d_call cdr3_nt cdr3_aa
. TRBJ2-1 TRBV3-1 TRBD2 TGTGCCAGCAGCCAAGCGAGCGGGGGATACGAAGACAATGAGCAGTTCTTC CASSQASGGYEDNEQFF
many TRBJ2-7 TRBV20-1 TRBD2 TGCAGTGCTACGGGGGGGACCTACGAGCAGTACTTC CSATGGTYEQYF
many TRBJ2-7 TRBV11-2 . TGTGCCAGCAGCACCATTCCTACTGGGGCCCTTATCTACGAGCAGTACTTC CASSTIPTGALIYEQYF
many TRBJ2-2 TRBV28 . TGTGCCAGCAGTTTACCCAATTCCCCGAGGGCCCGTAGCACCGGGGAGCTGTTTTTT CASSLPNSPRARSTGELFF
few TRBJ1-6 TRBV6-1 . TGTGCCAGCAGTGAAGCGCGGGGGGCCGATTCACCCCTCCACTTT CASSEARGADSPLHF
many TRBJ2-7 TRBV11-2 . TGTGCCAGCAGTTACCCTCGGGATGGGGGCTACGAGCAGTACTTC CASSYPRDGGYEQYF
many TRBJ2-3 TRBV20-1 TRBD2 TGCAGTGCTTATATAGCGGGAGTCGGCACAGATACGCAGTATTTT CSAYIAGVGTDTQYF
many TRBJ2-1 TRBV3-1 TRBD1 TGTGCCAGCAGCCAGACAGGGAATGAGCAGTTCTTC CASSQTGNEQFF
many TRBJ2-2 TRBV7-3 TRBD2 TGTGCCAGCAGCTTTCAAGCGGGGGACACCGGGGAGCTGTTTTTT CASSFQAGDTGELFF
few TRBJ1-5 TRBV19 . TGTGCCAGTAGGAAGACAGCATATAGCAATCAGCCCCAGCATTTT CASRKTAYSNQPQHF
many TRBJ2-7 TRBV6-2/TRBV6-3 . TGTGCCAGCAGTTCCAGAACCCCGGGCTCCTACGAGCAGTACTTC CASSSRTPGSYEQYF
few TRBJ2-7 TRBV19 . TGTGCCAGTAGTATATTTTTGCGAGGATCCTACGAGCAGTACTTC CASSIFLRGSYEQYF
many TRBJ2-1 TRBV7-6 TRBD2 TGTGCCAGCAGTACACTAGCGGGAGTTAATGAGCAGTTCTTC CASSTLAGVNEQFF
. TRBJ1-1 TRBV9 . TGTGCCAGCAGCGTAGGACAGAGTACTGAAGCTTTCTTT CASSVGQSTEAFF
many TRBJ2-5 TRBV20-1 TRBD1 TGCAGTGCTAGGCACGGGACAGGGTATGGAGAGACCCAGTACTTC CSARHGTGYGETQYF
many TRBJ2-7 TRBV27 TRBD2 TGTGCCAGCAGGCTTCGCGCACTAGCGGGAAATACCTACGAGCAGTACTTC CASRLRALAGNTYEQYF
few TRBJ2-3 TRBV3-1 . TGTGCCAGCAGCCCGGGACCAACTAACACAGATACGCAGTATTTT CASSPGPTNTDTQYF
many TRBJ1-5 TRBV12-5 . TGTGCTAGTGGTTTGGGGAGCAATCAGCCCCAGCATTTT CASGLGSNQPQHF
. TRBJ1-1 TRBV2 TRBD1 TGTGCCAGCAGACGGACGGACAGGGGCATTTCTGAAGCTTTCTTT CASRRTDRGISEAFF
many TRBJ2-7 TRBV28 . TGTGCCAGCAGTTTGGTAGCTAAAGCCTACGAGCAGTACTTC CASSLVAKAYEQYF
many TRBJ2-1 TRBV27 . TGTGCCAGCAGTTATGACCGCGGGCAGGGGAGCAATGAGCAGTTCTTC CASSYDRGQGSNEQFF
. TRBJ1-6 TRBV6-1 TRBD1 TGTGCCAGCAGTACCGTGGGACAGAATTCACCCCTCCACTTT CASSTVGQNSPLHF
many TRBJ2-5 TRBV10-3 . TGTGCCATCAGTGACCCGGGAGAGTGGGGTCGCCAAGAGACCCAGTACTTC CAISDPGEWGRQETQYF
many TRBJ2-7 TRBV11-2 TRBD2 TGTGCCAGCAGCAGAACGACTAGCGATTACGAGCAGTACTTC CASSRTTSDYEQYF
many TRBJ2-2 TRBV5-6 . TGTGCCAGCAGCTTGGTGAGGGAGCTAACCGGGGAGCTGTTTTTT CASSLVRELTGELFF
many TRBJ2-7 TRBV4-1 TRBD2 TGCGCCAGCAGCCAAGAGGCTAGCGGGATCTCCTACGAGCAGTACTTC CASSQEASGISYEQYF
few TRBJ1-6 TRBV28 TRBD1 TGTGCCATCCAAACTACCGGGACAGGGCTTTCACCCCTCCACTTT CAIQTTGTGLSPLHF
few TRBJ2-2 TRBV19 . TGTGCCAGTAGTACAGGGGATATCGGGGAGCTGTTTTTT CASSTGDIGELFF
many TRBJ2-1 TRBV5-6 TRBD2 TGTGCCAGCAGCATTACTAGCGGGAGGTTGAATGAGCAGTTCTTC CASSITSGRLNEQFF
once TRBJ1-3 TRBV19 . TGTGCCAGTAGCAACTCACAGTCTGGAAACACCATATATTTT CASSNSQSGNTIYF
few TRBJ2-7 TRBV20-1 . TGCAGTGCTAGACCACAGGGAATCGAGCAGTACTTC CSARPQGIEQYF
many TRBJ2-7 TRBV6-2/TRBV6-3 . TGTGCCAGCATCTCTGCGGTAGCGACCTACGAGCAGTACTTC CASISAVATYEQYF
few TRBJ2-4 TRBV10-3 TRBD1 TGTGCCATCAGTGAGCCGGGACAGGGGGCTGACATTCAGTACTTC CAISEPGQGADIQYF
many TRBJ1-4 TRBV3-1 . TGTGCCAGCAGCCAGCGCGGAGGAGGTGGGGCGGCAACTAATGAAAAACTGTTTTTT CASSQRGGGGAATNEKLFF
many TRBJ2-7 TRBV20-1 . TGCAGTGCTAGCACAGGTAGCTCCTACGAGCAGTACTTC CSASTGSSYEQYF
few TRBJ2-7 TRBV2 . TGTGCCAGCAGTGAATTTACCACGCGCTCCTACGAGCAGTACTTC CASSEFTTRSYEQYF
. TRBJ1-1 TRBV7-2 TRBD1 TGTGCCAGCAGCTTAGCGGCAGGGGGCGTGGAAGCTTTCTTT CASSLAAGGVEAFF
few TRBJ1-1 TRBV29-1 TRBD1 TGCAGCGTGGACAGGGGGCAAACTGAAGCTTTCTTT CSVDRGQTEAFF
many TRBJ2-1 TRBV13 TRBD2 TGTGCCAGCACGAGGGAGGGGAATGAGCAGTTCTTC CASTREGNEQFF
many TRBJ1-1 TRBV28 . TGTGCCAGCAGTTTCCCGAGAAAAACTGAAGCTTTCTTT CASSFPRKTEAFF
many TRBJ2-5 TRBV12-3/TRBV12-4 . TGTGCCAGCAGTTTATCGACCGAAGAGACCCAGTACTTC CASSLSTEETQYF
many TRBJ2-2 TRBV5-1 . TGCGCCAGCAGCTCGGGGTACCCCTTTGAAAACACCGGGGAGCTGTTTTTT CASSSGYPFENTGELFF
. TRBJ1-1 TRBV4-1 . TGCGCCAGCAGCCAAGATTGGGCTGTTGAAGCTTTCTTT CASSQDWAVEAFF
few TRBJ1-4 TRBV11-2 . TGTGCCAGCAGCTTTCTGGGGGGCCAGGGGTTTGTTGAAAAACTGTTTTTT CASSFLGGQGFVEKLFF
few TRBJ2-1 TRBV13 . TGTGCCAGCAGTCCTCCTTGGGCCAATGAGCAGTTCTTC CASSPPWANEQFF
. TRBJ2-2 TRBV29-1 TRBD1 TGCAGCGTTGAGGGACAGGGGGGCACCGGGGAGCTGTTTTTT CSVEGQGGTGELFF
. TRBJ2-7 TRBV19 TRBD2 TGTGCCAGTAGTATGAGCGGGAGGGTTGGCGAGCAGTACTTC CASSMSGRVGEQYF
many TRBJ2-3 TRBV7-9 TRBD2 TGTGCCAGCAGCTTAGGAGGCGGGGGAGGAGATACGCAGTATTTT CASSLGGGGGDTQYF
many TRBJ2-3 TRBV7-9 . TGTGCCAGCAGCTTAGTTTCCCCGGGAGAGACAGATACGCAGTATTTT CASSLVSPGETDTQYF